Following are 27 T cell receptor beta chains from one sample sequenced in a study of blood T cell repertoires in COVID-19. Generated by immunoSEQ multiplex PCR, the TCRdb table keeps only in-frame clones and is missing some. The sample has a few hundred thousand clones; roughly 84% are singletons. Input material: PBMCs or T cells enriched from blood (not recorded which). These receptors were obtained from a young man in a cohort exposed to, infected with or recovered from COVID-19 (not recorded which).

This clone was seen more than once but under ten times. The rearrangement links TRBV5-1 to TRBJ2-7; 8 nucleotides line up with TRBD2. This CDR3 is 16 amino acids long. From germline, CDR1 is SGHRS and CDR2 YFSETQ. V gave up 0 bases and J gave up 3 bases; unmatched junction bases: 8. CDR3 sequence: CASSLGLAGGDYEQYF. The DNA of the CDR3 is TGCGCCAGCAGCTTGGGCTTGGCGGGAGGCGACTACGAGCAGTACTTC.

Here the CDR3 reads CASSLGDRGTDTQYF. In DNA form, the CDR3 reads TGTGCCAGCAGCTTAGGGGACAGGGGCACAGATACGCAGTATTTT. This chain uses TRBV11-2 with TRBJ2-3; 9 bases are a match to TRBD1. Germline values: CDR1 SGHAT, CDR2 FQNNGV. The V gene end was trimmed by 1 base and the J gene end by 1 base; junction bases not matched to a gene: 0. The CDR3 is 15 amino acids.

The chain employs TRBV3-1 (or the pseudogene TRBV3-2) and TRBJ2-1; 10 nucleotides align to TRBD2. Trimming cost V 4 bases and J 10 bases; bases outside gene matches: 7. There are 14 residues in the CDR3. Per the germline V gene, CDR1 is LGHDT and CDR2 is YNNKEL (reference sequence). CDR3 DNA: TGTGCCAGCAGCCTAACCGCGACTAGCGGGGAGCAGTTCTTC. This encodes CASSLTATSGEQFF.

The gene calls are TRBV7-2 and TRBJ1-3; the D is unclear. This CDR3 spans 13 amino acids. Germline assignment: CDR1 SGHTA and CDR2 FQGNSA. The V end lost 5 bases, the J end lost 7 bases, and 12 bases lay between the germline ends. The chain's CDR3 is CASSPGLRNTIYF. In DNA, the CDR3 is TGTGCCAGCAGCCCTGGGTTGAGGAACACCATATATTTT.

The chain couples TRBV9 to TRBJ2-1, with 9 bases that match TRBD1. V lost 1 base to trimming and J lost 9 bases; unmatched junction nucleotides: 8. The CDR3 totals 15 residues. Germline V gene lookup returns CDR1 SGDLS and CDR2 YYNGEE. DNA of the CDR3: TGTGCCAGCAGCGTAAGGGACAGGGACTCGAGTGAGCAGTTCTTC. This sequence encodes CASSVRDRDSSEQFF.

This clone was seen a single time. Other DNA sequences in this specimen translate into the identical CDR3. This rearrangement joins TRBV12-3 or TRBV12-4 to TRBJ2-7; D might be TRBD1 (5 bases). The CDR3 is made up of 11 amino acids. Trimming stripped 5 bases from V and 5 bases from J, with 7 bases between. The DNA for the CDR3 is TGTGCCAGCAGTCTCAGGGACGAGCAGTACTTC. Translation: CASSLRDEQYF.

This clone was counted once. The chain carries TRBV15 and TRBJ2-2; 8 bases are a match to TRBD1. Germline CDR1 reads LNHNV; CDR2 reads YYDKDF (reference sequence). This CDR3 spans 17 amino acids. The trim removed 0 bases at V and 3 bases at J, leaving 6 bases unmatched. DNA of the CDR3: TGTGCCACCAGCAGAGATTCAGGGGGCGCGGACACCGGGGAGCTGTTTTTT. It yields the protein CATSRDSGGADTGELFF.

The chain links TRBV7-6 to TRBJ1-1; 9 bases are a match to TRBD1. Trimming at V came to 5 bases and at J to 0 bases, leaving 4 bases not matched to a gene. Germline V lookup: CDR1 SGHVS, CDR2 FNYEAQ. CDR3 length: 15 amino acids. As DNA, the CDR3 is TGTGCCAGCAGCGCCGGACAGGGGATGAACACTGAAGCTTTCTTT. Protein product: CASSAGQGMNTEAFF.

The gene calls are TRBV29-1 and TRBJ2-1, with 10 bases aligning to TRBD2. CDR1 and CDR2 (germline): SQVTM, ANQGSEA. After removal of 6 bases from V and 0 bases from J, the junction contained 8 bases not matched to a gene. The CDR3 contains 16 residues. CDR3 protein: CSVLAGAPSSYNEQFF. The DNA of the CDR3 is TGCAGCGTCCTAGCGGGAGCCCCTAGCTCCTACAATGAGCAGTTCTTC.

This clone was observed a single time. CDR3 region: CASSPQGLYTEAFF. The CDR3 DNA sequence: TGTGCCAGTAGCCCACAGGGGTTGTACACTGAAGCTTTCTTT. The J gene is TRBJ1-1, the V gene TRBV19; 7 bases line up with TRBD1. The germline V gene encodes CDR1 LNHDA and CDR2 SQIVND (reference sequence). The CDR3 has 14 residues. The trim removed 6 bases at V and 3 bases at J, leaving 7 bases unmatched.

The chain's CDR3 is CASSLDREVSPRGEKLFF. CDR3 nucleotide sequence: TGTGCCAGCAGTTTAGACAGGGAAGTTAGCCCACGGGGAGAAAAACTGTTTTTT. V usage is TRBV28 and J usage is TRBJ1-4; 7 positions match TRBD1. V lost 2 bases to trimming and J lost 8 bases; unmatched junction nucleotides: 17. CDR3 length: 18 amino acids. Germline values: CDR1 MDHEN, CDR2 SYDVKM.

The J gene is TRBJ1-3, the V gene TRBV24-1; 8 bases are shared with TRBD1. Germline values: CDR1 KGHDR, CDR2 SFDVKD. The CDR3 runs to 15 residues. Trimming at V came to 3 bases and at J to 2 bases, leaving 2 bases not matched to a gene. The CDR3 nucleotides are TGTGCCACCAGTGATGCGACAGGGGCTGGAAACACCATATATTTT. Translated: CATSDATGAGNTIYF.

This chain connects TRBV9 to TRBJ2-1, with D hard to call. From germline, CDR1 is SGDLS and CDR2 YYNGEE. The CDR3 length is 15 residues. Trimming removed 0 bases from V and 7 bases from J, with 14 bases in between. CDR3 in amino acids: CASSVESSLLNEQFF. Here the CDR3 DNA reads TGTGCCAGCAGCGTAGAGAGTAGCTTGTTAAATGAGCAGTTCTTC.

The gene calls are TRBV6-6 and TRBJ2-7, with 7 bases identical to TRBD1. There are 13 residues in the CDR3. Germline V CDR1 and CDR2: MNHNY, SVGAGI (reference sequence). V gave up 9 bases and J gave up 2 bases; unmatched junction bases: 7. CDR3 sequence reads: CASRQGAAYEQYF. CDR3 DNA sequence: TGTGCCAGTAGACAGGGAGCAGCCTACGAGCAGTACTTC.

This sequence joins TRBV7-2 and TRBJ1-4; maybe TRBD1 (5 bases). The CDR3 extends over 14 amino acids. V was cut by 3 bases and J by 6 bases, with 11 bases left in between. Per germline, CDR1 SGHTA and CDR2 FQGNSA. In DNA, the CDR3 is TGTGCCAGCAGCTTTGTTGGGGGGGATGAAAAACTGTTTTTT. This encodes CASSFVGGDEKLFF.

The rearrangement uses TRBV6-4 and TRBJ2-7; D gene ambiguous. The CDR3 has 11 amino acids. Looked up from germline, CDR1 is MRHNA and CDR2 is SNTAGT. With 0 bases removed from V and 8 bases from J, the gap between germline ends came to 5 bases. CDR3 bases: TGTGCCAGCAGTGACTCGAAGCAGCAGTACTTC. It translates to CASSDSKQQYF.

CDR3 DNA sequence: TGTGCCGGGGCGGTAACAGATACGCAGTATTTT. Its translation is CAGAVTDTQYF. V gene TRBV2 combines with J gene TRBJ2-3; perhaps TRBD1 as D (5 bases). V gave up 11 bases and J gave up 3 bases, with 9 bases separating them. From germline, CDR1 is SNHLY and CDR2 FYNNEI. The CDR3 length is 11 residues.

J is TRBJ2-1 and V is TRBV7-2, with 8 bases identical to TRBD1. The germline gives CDR1 SGHTA, CDR2 FQGNSA. The CDR3 runs to 13 residues. V shed 3 bases, J shed 7 bases, and the junction held 2 bases outside the gene matches. The CDR3 region is CASSFRTGNEQFF. CDR3 nucleotides: TGTGCCAGCAGCTTTAGGACAGGGAATGAGCAGTTCTTC.

The chain carries TRBV13 and TRBJ2-7; possibly TRBD1 for D (5 bases). Trimming cost V 0 bases and J 3 bases, with 9 bases left between them. Germline V gene data show CDR1 as PRHDT and CDR2 as FYEKMQ (reference sequence). This CDR3 region has 14 residues. The CDR3: CASSLGDSLYEQYF. CDR3 bases: TGTGCCAGCAGCTTAGGCGACAGCCTCTACGAGCAGTACTTC.

Only one count was recorded for this clone. This chain joins TRBV6-5 and TRBJ2-5, with a weak D call TRBD2 (5 bases). The CDR3 is 14 amino acids. Trimming stripped 5 bases from V and 4 bases from J, with 14 bases between. CDR1 and CDR2 (germline): MNHEY, SVGAGI. This chain's CDR3 is CASSKTSLAETQYF. The CDR3 DNA reads TGTGCCAGCAGTAAAACTAGTCTGGCAGAGACCCAGTACTTC.

The V and J genes are TRBV28 and TRBJ1-2, with unresolved D. The CDR3 spans 11 residues. The V gene's germline CDR1 is MDHEN and CDR2 SYDVKM. The V and J ends lost 8 bases and 7 bases respectively, with 11 bases between them. The CDR3 region is CASGPPGGYTF. CDR3 DNA: TGTGCCAGCGGGCCTCCCGGTGGCTACACCTTC.

The rearrangement uses TRBV6-2 or TRBV6-3 and TRBJ1-3, with D uncertain. The CDR3 covers 16 residues. The ends were cut back, 0 bases at V and 2 bases at J, with 11 bases in the middle. The germline V gene has CDR1 MNHEY and CDR2 SVGEGT. CDR3 sequence (DNA): TGTGCCAGCAGTTACTCGATGGGCCAAACTGGAAACACCATATATTTT. Translation gives CASSYSMGQTGNTIYF.

The chain links TRBV6-1 to TRBJ1-2; TRBD1 might be the D (6 bases). Trimming stripped 3 bases from V and 4 bases from J, with 12 bases between. From germline, CDR1 is MNHNS and CDR2 SASEGT. The CDR3 runs 14 residues. CDR3 nucleotides: TGTGCCAGCAGTGAGACTGGGGGCGGCTATGGCTACACCTTC. It translates to CASSETGGGYGYTF.

The CDR3, as DNA: TGTGCCAGCAGGGGACTAGCGGAGTTCAGAAGGACCGGGGAGCTGTTTTTT. Translating it yields CASRGLAEFRRTGELFF. J is TRBJ2-2 and V is TRBV11-2, with TRBD2 matching over 11 bases. CDR3 length: 17 residues. Germline CDR1 is SGHAT and CDR2 is FQNNGV. Germline trimming cut 6 bases from V and 5 bases from J; bases unmatched to any gene: 11.

This clone appeared once. This chain joins TRBV5-5 and TRBJ2-5, with 8 bases fitting TRBD1. Per the germline V gene, CDR1 is SGHKS and CDR2 is YYEKEE (reference sequence). There are 20 residues in the CDR3. V lost 4 bases, J lost 2 bases, and 22 bases stayed unmatched. The CDR3 reads CASSAPQRPGGVGLQETQYF. The DNA of the CDR3 is TGTGCCAGCAGCGCACCCCAGCGACCAGGGGGCGTTGGCCTACAAGAGACCCAGTACTTC.

The chain links TRBV6-4 to TRBJ2-1; D not certain. The germline V gene has CDR1 MRHNA and CDR2 SNTAGT. Trimming took 0 bases from V and 4 from J, leaving 25 bases between them. There are 20 residues in the CDR3. CDR3 region: CASSDSSRRGSAKSYNEQFF. CDR3 DNA: TGTGCCAGCAGTGACTCGAGTCGTCGAGGATCGGCGAAATCTTACAATGAGCAGTTCTTC.

V usage is TRBV9 and J usage is TRBJ1-2; D is undetermined. This CDR3 is built from 12 residues. With 4 bases removed from V and 5 bases from J, the gap between germline ends came to 9 bases. Looked up from germline, CDR1 is SGDLS and CDR2 is YYNGEE. Here the CDR3 DNA reads TGTGCCAGCAGCCCCCTAGGTTATGGCTACACCTTC. Residues: CASSPLGYGYTF.